The 23 T cell receptor beta chains reported below all come from one sample, sequenced in a study of cytomegalovirus exposure and HLA in healthy donors. PCR was performed using 60 Vbeta and 13 Jbeta primers. The table came from immunoSEQ multiplex PCR; TCRdb's copy has only in-frame clones and leaves some out. There are under 150,000 clones in the sample; 63% occur only once, and approximately 11% lies in the top ten. What was sequenced was PBMCs. The receptors come from a man aged 35 to 55 in good health and CMV-seropositive.

In this sample, this clone turned up a few times. This chain connects TRBV5-5 to TRBJ2-7; possible D gene TRBD1, 7 bases. This CDR3 comprises 14 residues. Trimming removed 1 base at V and 0 bases at J, with 8 bases between. Germline assignment: CDR1 SGHKS and CDR2 YYEKEE (reference sequence). The CDR3 sequence is CASSLQGGSYEQYF. CDR3 DNA: TGTGCCAGCAGCTTGCAGGGGGGCTCCTACGAGCAGTACTTC.

This chain connects TRBV5-1 to TRBJ1-2; a possible D gene is TRBD1 (6 bases). Germline V gene lookup returns CDR1 SGHRS and CDR2 YFSETQ. The CDR3 runs to 17 residues. V was trimmed by 0 bases and J by 5 bases, leaving 20 bases between them. CDR3: CASSLGPTGTSQYGYTF. The DNA for the CDR3 is TGCGCCAGCAGCTTGGGGCCCACAGGGACGTCTCAGTATGGCTACACCTTC.

J is TRBJ2-3 and V is TRBV5-8; 10 bases align to TRBD2. This CDR3 is built from 15 residues. Germline lookup yields CDR1 SGHTS and CDR2 YDEGEE. V lost 0 bases and J lost 4; bases outside the gene matches: 2. DNA for the CDR3: TGTGCCAGCAGCTTGGCGGGACTAGCGTCAGATACGCAGTATTTT. It encodes CASSLAGLASDTQYF.

The genes are TRBV2 and TRBJ2-3; D is unresolved. Trimming took 0 bases from V and 6 from J, leaving 4 bases between them. Germline assignment: CDR1 SNHLY and CDR2 FYNNEI. The CDR3 covers 12 residues. Written as DNA, the CDR3 is TGTGCCAGCAGTGAAGCCTATGATACGCAGTATTTT. Residues: CASSEAYDTQYF.

This rearrangement joins TRBV5-1 to TRBJ2-1; 8 bases line up with TRBD1. The CDR3 runs to 18 residues. The V and J ends lost 4 bases and 8 bases, in that order; junction bases with no gene match: 20. The germline V gene has CDR1 SGHRS and CDR2 YFSETQ. The CDR3 reads CASSPSPGQGLGADEQFF. In DNA, the CDR3 is TGCGCCAGCAGCCCCTCACCCGGACAGGGTTTAGGGGCTGATGAGCAGTTCTTC.

The V call is TRBV15, the J call TRBJ2-2, with TRBD1 identical over 7 bases. The CDR3 length is 15 residues. The J segment lost 6 bases and the V segment lost 3 bases, leaving 7 bases of the junction unmatched. Germline-derived CDR1 and CDR2 are LNHNV and YYDKDF (reference sequence). The CDR3 DNA is TGTGCCACCAGCAGGGGGACAGTGGGGGCCGGGGAGCTGTTTTTT. Protein: CATSRGTVGAGELFF. The full variable domain, its missing parts supplied by reference TRBV15 and TRBJ2-2, is DAMVIQNPRYQVTQFGKPVTLSCSQTLNHNVMYWYQQKSSQAPKLLFHYYDKDFNNEADTPDNFQSRRPNTSFCFLDIRSPGLGDTAMYLCATSRGTVGAGELFFGEGSRLTVL.

The V call is TRBV11-2, the J call TRBJ2-1; 7 nucleotides align to TRBD2. Germline trimming cut 5 bases from V and 1 base from J; bases unmatched to any gene: 11. The CDR3 is 17 residues long. In germline, CDR1 is SGHAT, CDR2 FQNNGV. The CDR3 spells CASSPTFGGLSYNEQFF. CDR3 sequence (DNA): TGTGCCAGCAGCCCTACATTCGGGGGGTTGTCCTACAATGAGCAGTTCTTC.

J is TRBJ2-7 and V is TRBV28; TRBD2 agrees at 9 bases. The V and J ends lost 4 bases and 3 bases, in that order; junction bases with no gene match: 10. The CDR3 has 16 residues. Germline CDR1 is MDHEN and CDR2 is SYDVKM. The CDR3 region has the DNA TGTGCCAGCAGTTCACCAGCTAGCGGGAAGTACTACGAGCAGTACTTC. This translates into CASSSPASGKYYEQYF.

This chain joins TRBV5-8 and TRBJ1-6; the D is unclear. There are 15 residues in the CDR3. CDR1 is SGHTS and CDR2 is YDEGEE in the germline V gene. Trimming cost V 0 bases and J 4 bases, with 8 bases left between them. CDR3 nucleotide sequence: TGTGCCAGCAGCTTGGTTGGGGAGTATAATTCACCCCTCCACTTT. Its protein product is CASSLVGEYNSPLHF.

The genes are TRBV29-1 and TRBJ1-1, with unresolved D. CDR3 size: 13 residues. Trimming shortened V by 1 base and J by 0 bases, and 6 bases separated the two germline ends. CDR1 is SQVTM and CDR2 is ANQGSEA in the germline V gene. The CDR3 here is CSVEVRLNTEAFF. The CDR3 DNA sequence: TGCAGCGTTGAAGTCAGGTTGAACACTGAAGCTTTCTTT.

This clone was seen only a few times. The V gene is TRBV13, the J gene TRBJ2-2, with TRBD2 matching 8 bases. The CDR3 totals 16 residues. Germline CDR1 reads PRHDT; CDR2 reads FYEKMQ (reference sequence). After removal of 3 bases from V and 4 bases from J, the junction contained 7 bases not matched to a gene. CDR3 nucleotide sequence: TGTGCCAGCAGCTTGGGCGGGGGGCAAGGCACCGGGGAGCTGTTTTTT. Protein: CASSLGGGQGTGELFF.

V usage is TRBV19 and J usage is TRBJ2-2, with 14 positions matching TRBD2. Germline V gene sequence: CDR1 LNHDA, CDR2 SQIVND (reference sequence). The V segment lost 1 base and the J segment 7 bases; nucleotides outside the gene matches: 11. The CDR3 is 19 residues long. CDR3 sequence reads: CASSIATTSGRAKGGELFF. The CDR3 DNA sequence: TGTGCCAGTAGTATAGCAACGACTAGCGGGAGGGCCAAGGGCGGGGAGCTGTTTTTT.

CDR3 sequence reads: CASSLPRAELTEAFF. DNA of the CDR3: TGTGCCAGCAGCTTGCCCAGGGCCGAGTTGACTGAAGCTTTCTTT. The V and J genes are TRBV28 and TRBJ1-1; a weak D match, TRBD1 (5 bases). CDR1 and CDR2 (germline): MDHEN, SYDVKM. CDR3 length equals 15 residues. With 6 bases removed from V and 5 bases from J, the gap between germline ends came to 19 bases.

The V call is TRBV27, the J call TRBJ1-2; 7 positions agree with TRBD1. This CDR3 has 14 amino acids. The junction had 9 bases not matched to a gene; V was cut back by 6 bases and J by 5 bases. Germline CDR1 is MNHEY and CDR2 is SMNVEV (reference sequence). In nucleotides, the CDR3 is TGTGCCAGCAGAGAAGACAGGGAAGATTATGGCTACACCTTC. This translates into CASREDREDYGYTF.

CDR3 nucleotide sequence: TGTGCCAGCAGCCCAGGGTTAGCGAACACTGAAGCTTTCTTT. The encoded protein is CASSPGLANTEAFF. The chain links TRBV6-6 to TRBJ1-1; the D gene is possibly TRBD1 (5 bases). Germline loops: CDR1 MNHNY, CDR2 SVGAGI (reference sequence). V lost 6 bases and J lost 1, with 12 bases in between. The CDR3 runs 14 residues.

The chain combines TRBV9 with TRBJ1-1; D is undetermined. Trimming stripped 4 bases from V and 6 bases from J, with 19 bases between. The CDR3 is 15 amino acids. Germline V lookup: CDR1 SGDLS, CDR2 YYNGEE. In DNA, the CDR3 is TGTGCCAGCAGCCTCAAAGGCTCAGGATTTCCTGAAGCTTTCTTT. It is translated as CASSLKGSGFPEAFF.

This chain connects TRBV6-1 to TRBJ2-1; TRBD1 matches 7 bases. Germline CDR1 reads MNHNS; CDR2 reads SASEGT. The V and J ends lost 5 bases and 3 bases, in that order; junction bases with no gene match: 1. The CDR3 has 13 residues. For the CDR3, the DNA is TGTGCCAGCAGTAGACAGGGCTACAATGAGCAGTTCTTC. Its translation is CASSRQGYNEQFF.

The chain employs TRBV4-1 and TRBJ1-1; D gene unclear. The CDR3 extends over 16 amino acids. Germline V lookup: CDR1 MGHRA, CDR2 YSYEKL. Trimming removed 4 bases from V and 7 bases from J, with 22 bases in between. This chain's CDR3 is CASSLVVSDTTSEAFF. DNA of the CDR3: TGCGCCAGCAGCCTGGTGGTGTCGGATACAACTAGTGAAGCTTTCTTT.

This clone was recorded a few times. This chain joins TRBV7-3 and TRBJ2-6, with TRBD1 identical over 7 bases. V lost 5 bases to trimming and J lost 5 bases; unmatched junction nucleotides: 6. Germline V lookup: CDR1 SGHTA, CDR2 FQGTGA. CDR3 size: 15 residues. CDR3 region: CASSRLQGRANVLTF. As DNA, the CDR3 is TGTGCCAGCAGCAGACTACAGGGGCGGGCCAACGTCCTGACTTTC.

The V and J genes are TRBV18 and TRBJ2-7; 9 nucleotides align to TRBD1. CDR3 length equals 17 residues. Germline V CDR1 and CDR2: KGHSH, LQKENI. V lost 0 bases to trimming and J lost 3 bases; unmatched junction nucleotides: 9. CDR3 protein: CASSPPNTDRGGYEQYF. DNA of the CDR3: TGTGCCAGCTCACCACCGAACACCGACAGGGGGGGCTACGAGCAGTACTTC.

This clone has just a few counts. The chain carries TRBV4-1 and TRBJ1-1, with D possibly being TRBD1 (6 bases). The germline V gene encodes CDR1 MGHRA and CDR2 YSYEKL. Between the trimmed V and J ends, which lost 6 bases and 1 base, there was a span of 18 bases. The CDR3 contains 16 residues. The CDR3 coding sequence is TGCGCCAGCAGTCCCCGAGAAGTGACAGGGAACACTGAAGCTTTCTTT. This sequence encodes CASSPREVTGNTEAFF.

This chain links TRBV10-1 with TRBJ2-2, with 8 nucleotides matching TRBD2. The CDR3 loop spans 17 amino acids. The trim removed 0 bases at V and 4 bases at J, leaving 7 bases unmatched. Germline-derived CDR1 and CDR2 are WNHNN and SYGVQD (reference sequence). CDR3 coding DNA: TGCGCCAGCAGTGAGTCGGGACTAGGCGGGGGCACCGGGGAGCTGTTTTTT. Translation gives CASSESGLGGGTGELFF.

The gene calls are TRBV6-5 and TRBJ2-7; 7 nucleotides line up with TRBD1. Trimming at V came to 5 bases and at J to 2 bases, leaving 6 bases not matched to a gene. Germline-derived CDR1 and CDR2 are MNHEY and SVGAGI. There are 14 residues in the CDR3. CDR3 in DNA: TGTGCCAGCAGTCGACAGGGAACAACCTACGAGCAGTACTTC. Protein: CASSRQGTTYEQYF.